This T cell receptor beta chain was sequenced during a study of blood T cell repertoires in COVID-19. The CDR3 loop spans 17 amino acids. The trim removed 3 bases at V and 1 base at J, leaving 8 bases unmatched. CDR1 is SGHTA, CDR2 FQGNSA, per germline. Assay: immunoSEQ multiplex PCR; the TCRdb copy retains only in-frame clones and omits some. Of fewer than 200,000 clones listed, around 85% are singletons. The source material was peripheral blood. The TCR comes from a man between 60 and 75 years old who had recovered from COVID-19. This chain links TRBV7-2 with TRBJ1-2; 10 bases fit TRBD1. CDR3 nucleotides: TGTGCCAGCAGCTTCGGGACAGGGGACGCGGGTAACTATGGCTACACCTTC. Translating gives CASSFGTGDAGNYGYTF.